A selection of T cell receptor beta chains follows, all from one sample in a study of spatial heterogeneity in lung cancer. MiXCR, applied by TCRdb to the 5' RACE reads, yields one record per CDR3 protein. Of 6,800 or so distinct CDR3 sequences listed, roughly 7.5% are singletons. The sample here was lung tumor tissue, taken at surgery. The receptors come from a male donor with early-stage non-small cell lung cancer. The CDR3 runs from the conserved cysteine through the conserved F or W. A D gene is named only where the DNA matches it firmly. Only part of the rows carry a size: once, few, many, or a class if the clone is expanded.

>-|medium-sized|TRBJ2-5|TRBV7-9
TGTGCCAGCAGGTCGGGACGGAAAGAGACCCAGTACTTC
CASRSGRKETQYF
>-|medium-sized|TRBJ2-3|TRBV27
TGTGCCAGCAGGGACCCTGGTACGCAGTATTTT
CASRDPGTQYF
>-|few|TRBJ1-5|TRBV7-3
TGTGCCAGCAGCTTACCCATCGGGGGAGCACCGAATCAGCCCCAGCATTTT
CASSLPIGGAPNQPQHF
>-|many|TRBJ2-3|TRBV7-2
TGTGCCAGCAGCTTACTACGCTCAGGCGGCGGCAGCACAGATACGCAGTATTTT
CASSLLRSGGGSTDTQYF
>-|few|TRBJ1-6|TRBV10-3
TGTGCCATCAGCGAACAGGGTAATTCACCCCTCCACTTT
CAISEQGNSPLHF
>TRBD1|medium-sized|TRBJ2-5|TRBV5-1
TGCGCCAGCAGCTTTCAGGGGGACCAAGAGACCCAGTACTTC
CASSFQGDQETQYF
>TRBD2|medium-sized|TRBJ2-1|TRBV10-1
TGCGCCAGCAGTAAAGCGGGGGGGACTGAGCAGTTCTTC
CASSKAGGTEQFF
>TRBD2|many|TRBJ2-3|TRBV14
TGTGCCAGCAGCCCCGGGGTAGCGGGCATCACAGATACGCAGTATTTT
CASSPGVAGITDTQYF
>TRBD1|-|TRBJ2-1|TRBV5-6
TGTGCCAGCAGCTTACAGGGGACAAGCTCCAACAATGAGCAGTTCTTC
CASSLQGTSSNNEQFF
>TRBD2|medium-sized|TRBJ2-2|TRBV5-1
TGCGCCAGCGGTAGCGGGAGTGGAGCCGGGGAGCTGTTTTTT
CASGSGSGAGELFF
>-|many|TRBJ2-1|TRBV6-1
TGTGCCAGCACAAGGTTGGGAGGTGCGTACAATGAGCAGTTCTTC
CASTRLGGAYNEQFF
>-|medium-sized|TRBJ2-7|TRBV7-8
TGTGCCAGCAGCCCTGGACGCGGGGAGAGTTTTTACGAGCAGTACTTC
CASSPGRGESFYEQYF
>-|medium-sized|TRBJ2-2|TRBV25-1
TGTGCCTGCATGGGGAAAACGAACACCGGGGAGCTGTTTTTT
CACMGKTNTGELFF
>TRBD1|medium-sized|TRBJ1-6|TRBV6-6
TGTGCCAGCAGTTACAAGGACAGGGGCTCACCCCTCCACTTT
CASSYKDRGSPLHF
>-|-|TRBJ2-1|TRBV7-9
TGTGCCAGCAGCCCCGCCGGAGGACCTTACAATGAGCAGTTCTTC
CASSPAGGPYNEQFF
>TRBD2|many|TRBJ2-2|TRBV6-6
TGTGCCAGCAGTTACGGGTTTAGCGCGGGAGGGCCCGGGGAGCTGTTTTTT
CASSYGFSAGGPGELFF
>TRBD2|medium-sized|TRBJ2-3|TRBV6-1
TGTGCCAGCAGTGGTATTAGCGGGAGTGGGGCAGATACGCAGTATTTT
CASSGISGSGADTQYF
>TRBD2|many|TRBJ2-1|TRBV20-1
TGCAGTGCTAGAGATCCGGGACTAGGGGGGGAGCAGTTCTTC
CSARDPGLGGEQFF
>TRBD1|many|TRBJ2-2|TRBV28
TGTGCCAGCAGTCCGACAGGGGATCACGGCGGGGAGCTGTTTTTT
CASSPTGDHGGELFF
>TRBD2|many|TRBJ2-1|TRBV28
TGTGCCAGCAGGCCAGCGGGAGGCGGCAATGAGCAGTTCTTC
CASRPAGGGNEQFF
>TRBD1|many|TRBJ1-5|TRBV19
TGTGCCAGTAGTACTTCTCGGACAGGGGGAATCCAGCCCCAGCATTTT
CASSTSRTGGIQPQHF
>-|medium-sized|TRBJ2-1|TRBV2
TGTGCCAGCACCCCGACAGGTCATGAGCAGTTCTTC
CASTPTGHEQFF
>-|medium-sized|TRBJ2-1|TRBV7-2
TGTGCCAGCAGCTTAGACGGGGTCGCATTCGATGAGCAGTTCTTC
CASSLDGVAFDEQFF
>-|medium-sized|TRBJ2-1|TRBV6-6
TGTGCCAGCAGTACTGGAGGGCCGGTCAATGAGCAGTTCTTC
CASSTGGPVNEQFF
>-|medium-sized|TRBJ2-5|TRBV28
TGTGCCAGCAGTCCGATCGAGGGACGACGCTCGATTGCCCAGTACTTC
CASSPIEGRRSIAQYF
>-|few|TRBJ1-3|TRBV18
TGTGCCAGCTCACCTCCCGCGGTCAGCTCTGGAAACACCATATATTTT
CASSPPAVSSGNTIYF
>TRBD1|few|TRBJ2-7|TRBV5-4
TGTGCCAGCAGTTTTAACAGGGGGCGAGGCGAGCAGTACTTC
CASSFNRGRGEQYF
>TRBD1|medium-sized|TRBJ2-1|TRBV29-1
TGCAGCGGGGGGACAGGGGAAGGAGAGCAGTTCTTC
CSGGTGEGEQFF
>-|many|TRBJ1-5|TRBV7-4
TGTGCCAGCAGCCACGAGGGGGATGGGGGCAATCAGCCCCAGCATTTT
CASSHEGDGGNQPQHF
>-|many|TRBJ2-7|TRBV3-1
TGTGCCAGCAGCCAGGACTCAGGCCGTAGCGAGCAGTACTTC
CASSQDSGRSEQYF
>-|few|TRBJ2-7|TRBV13
TGTGCCAGCAGCTTCGAGGGCCAGGGGTCCGAGCAGTACTTC
CASSFEGQGSEQYF
>-|many|TRBJ2-3|TRBV20-1
TGCAGTGCTAGGCGTAGCTCGGGTTGGGATACGCAGTATTTT
CSARRSSGWDTQYF
>-|few|TRBJ2-7|TRBV20-1
TGCAGTGCTAGGCCCTTGGACATTCTATCCTACGAGCAGTACTTC
CSARPLDILSYEQYF
>-|medium-sized|TRBJ2-5|TRBV11-2
TGTGCCAGCAGCTCGGGGGAGACCCAGTACTTC
CASSSGETQYF
>-|-|TRBJ1-2|TRBV14
TGTGCCAGCAGAGCGGACAGCAACTATGGCTACACCTTC
CASRADSNYGYTF
>TRBD2|-|TRBJ2-1|TRBV12-3/TRBV12-4
TGTGCCGTTGGGCGGGGGGGTAACAATGAGCAGTTCTTC
CAVGRGGNNEQFF
>-|large|TRBJ2-3|TRBV5-1
TGCGCCAGCAGCGCATCGGGACAAGCTTCCGGCGATACGCAGTATTTT
CASSASGQASGDTQYF
>-|medium-sized|TRBJ2-7|TRBV7-2
TGTGCCAGCAGCTTAGGGGTAGGTGAGCAGTACTTC
CASSLGVGEQYF
>TRBD1|medium-sized|TRBJ2-7|TRBV27
TGTGCCAGCAGTCACCGGGACAGGGGGCAAGGAGAGCAGTACTTC
CASSHRDRGQGEQYF
>-|medium-sized|TRBJ2-7|TRBV7-3
TGTGCCAGCAGCTTGACGGGCGGGCTTCCCCAAAGGGAGCAGTACTTC
CASSLTGGLPQREQYF
>-|many|TRBJ1-2|TRBV5-5
TGTGCCAGCAGCTTGGCCGTACAGGGCTATGGCTACACCTTC
CASSLAVQGYGYTF
>TRBD2|-|TRBJ2-2|TRBV4-3
TGCGCCAGCAGCCTCTATACCGGGACTAGGACCGGGGAGCTGTTTTTT
CASSLYTGTRTGELFF
>TRBD1|many|TRBJ2-7|TRBV20-1
TGCAGTTCCCATACCGGGACAGGGAACGAGCAGTACTTC
CSSHTGTGNEQYF
>-|medium-sized|TRBJ2-5|TRBV18
TGTGCCAGCTCACCACGACAGACCTTGGAGACCCAGTACTTC
CASSPRQTLETQYF
>-|many|TRBJ1-4|TRBV18
TGTGCCAGCTCACTGATAAATGAAAAACTGTTTTTT
CASSLINEKLFF
>TRBD2|medium-sized|TRBJ2-2|TRBV5-1
TGCGCCAGCAGCTTGGTTCCTGCAGCGGGAAACACCGGGGAGCTGTTTTTT
CASSLVPAAGNTGELFF
>-|many|TRBJ2-5|TRBV12-3/TRBV12-4
TGTGCCAGCAGTTTAGGGCCGACAGGAGTGGCGGAGACCCAGTACTTC
CASSLGPTGVAETQYF
>-|-|TRBJ2-6|TRBV27
TGTGCCAGTCGAGACGTCTCTGGGGCCAACGTCCTGACTTTC
CASRDVSGANVLTF
>TRBD1|medium-sized|TRBJ2-5|TRBV11-2
TGTGCCAGCAGCTGGGACAGGAGGGAGACCCAGTACTTC
CASSWDRRETQYF
>-|many|TRBJ2-6|TRBV18
TGTGCCAGCTCACCACCGGAGCAGTCTGGGGCCAACGTCCTGACTTTC
CASSPPEQSGANVLTF
>-|medium-sized|TRBJ2-5|TRBV29-1
TGCAGCGCCTTAGACGGATACCAAGAGACCCAGTACTTC
CSALDGYQETQYF
>TRBD1|many|TRBJ2-3|TRBV24-1
TGTGCCACCAGTGATTCGACCGGCCGGGGACAGGGTCGCACAGATACGCAGTATTTT
CATSDSTGRGQGRTDTQYF
>-|medium-sized|TRBJ2-2|TRBV12-3/TRBV12-4
TGTGCCACCCAAACAGGGAACACCGGGGAGCTGTTTTTT
CATQTGNTGELFF